The T cell receptor (beta chain) described here comes from a study of shared clonotypes between healthy human individuals (dated by TCRdb to about 2020). For the wider study: The cohort comprised a couple of women and a few men aged 18 to 49 years. To increase sequencing depth and limit assay-specific biases, TCR repertoire library preparation and sequencing were carried out by different laboratories using diverse techniques. To estimate repertoire size and how much clonotypes are shared between individuals, the study performed deep sequencing of blood TCR repertoires from about five healthy adults. Between about 0.8 and 8.9 billion PBMCs per donor were obtained by leukapheresis. For each donor, CD4 naive and CD4 memory were each given three plates, CD8 naive was given two plates, and CD8 memory was given one plate. Study-level results and caveats: Sampling was limited to blood, and TCR repertoires in tissue likely differ from TCR repertoires in blood. Naive subsets generally had larger estimated clonotype richness than memory subsets did. About 4.5% of naive CD4, 3.5% of naive CD8, roughly 2.4% of memory CD4, and 0.4% of memory CD8 clonotypes were shared across several donors. The genetic and exposure-history diversity represented was limited by the small number of donors. Pairwise subsampling indicated that sequencing depth was expected to affect the degree of clonotype sharing among donors. Incomplete sequencing was indicated by rarefaction of sorted-subset datasets, despite the large sequencing depth. Compared with non-shared clonotypes, the clonotypes found in all four sorted-subset donors had higher generation probabilities.

Notes on this clone: The antigen this receptor binds is unknown. No quality values exist for individual bases; no much larger clone is one base distant.

CD8 naive samples were obtained by positive selection for CCR7 among CD45RO-negative cells, yielding a CD45RA+CCR7+ population from which TemRA cells were excluded. The donors were healthy, HIV-negative adults who had no recently reported acute infections or vaccinations. Every donor was a Caucasian adult residing in Nashville, Tennessee, USA. Blood was obtained by leukapheresis, after which PBMCs were separated by Ficoll-Histopaque density gradient centrifugation and cryopreserved in liquid nitrogen vapor phase. Analytical flow cytometry was used to check the purity and quantity of each magnetically sorted T cell population. Genomic DNA was isolated from every sorted fraction and measured by UV absorbance on a Nanodrop 2000c. The germline V gene provides CDR1 SGHRS and CDR2 YFSETQ. The junction shows trimming of 4 bases on V and 2 bases on J, plus 10 bases between the germline ends. The CDR3, cysteine through phenylalanine, is 13 amino acids long. The kept DNA is CDR3 alone, 39 bases in frame from the first base.

Using the deep immunoSEQ assay, multiplex PCR amplified TCR CDR3 regions from genomic DNA. Genomic DNA extracted from each cell subset was distributed evenly over all wells of several immunoSEQ 96-well plates, and each plate served as one replicate. Each replicate PCR for sorted subsets received about 200 ng genomic DNA, equal to roughly 29,000 T cell genomes. The purified libraries were quantified using a Qubit 3.0 fluorometer, sized with a Bioanalyzer 2100, and then quantified again using the KAPA Library Quantification kit. A separate single-read 150-cycle Illumina NextSeq 550 flow cell was used to sequence each immunoSEQ 96-well plate. In the source study's methods: The immunoSEQ output contained only junctional sequences without quality scores, so filtering could not match that applied to full-length reads. Sequences were annotated with PyIR, a Python wrapper for IgBLAST v1.9, and V/J genes and CDR3 were assigned using IMGT germline references. Any read was removed if the V/J assignment was weak (E-value above 1e-6), the CDR3 was missing, or the read contained stop codons, out-of-frame junctions, or ambiguous translated residues. V3J clonotypes were defined by identical inferred V gene, J gene, and CDR3 amino acid sequence. The percentage overlap between two repertoires was calculated by dividing the number of shared unique clonotypes by the size of the smaller repertoire. RTK rarefaction, the Chao1 estimator, and Recon v2.1 estimates of unobserved clonotypes were used to assess repertoire richness. Generation probabilities were computed with OLGA for all TCRbeta clonotypes obtained by the gDNA method from four donors. What TCRdb holds here is the immuneACCESS table cut down to in-frame rearrangements. Part of the clones is not present; checked against another copy, under half of the missing clones reflect an unresolved V gene, and the others are unexplained. The V and J calls and the clone size are those of that table, but D and trimming were determined from the DNA. In this sample the table shows 800,000 or so clones, about 96% of which occur a single time. The ten largest clones capture under 0.3% of the sample.

The chain employs TRBV5-1 and TRBJ2-7; too little of a D gene remains to name it. The sequencing sample was made of naive CD8+ T cells sorted from blood. The sample's cell subset or site label, in plain terms: CD45RA+CCR7+. The sequence derives from a man under 40 in good health. In nucleotide form, the sequence is TGCGCCAGCAGCCTAGAACAAGCCTACGAGCAGTACTTC. It translates as CASSLEQAYEQYF.